Sequencing of this T cell receptor (beta chain) was carried out in a study of response to subunit inactivated influenza vaccine. Study results and caveats: New T cells are recruited in small numbers by each seasonal influenza vaccination, according to the authors' suggestion.

TCRdb called the RT-PCR reads again in MiXCR, with one record for every CDR3 protein. The repertoire includes 500,000 to 650,000 distinct CDR3 sequences, less than 8% of them detected once, and roughly 13% sits in the top ten. This clonotype was counted a few times. Its antigen is unidentified. Germline CDR1 reads DFQATT; CDR2 reads SNEGSKA (reference sequence). The CDR3 is 12 residues long. With 6 bases removed from V and 8 bases from J, the gap between germline ends came to 14 bases. This clonotype was obtained from a man aged 45-69 years who received an inactivated influenza vaccine. The chain uses TRBV20-1 and TRBJ2-1, with a possible D match to TRBD2 (7 bases). The source was PBMCs from blood, collected roughly 24 months after vaccination. CDR3 loop: CSARGEGHEQFF. The CDR3 nucleotides are TGCAGTGCAAGGGGGGAGGGCCATGAGCAGTTCTTC.